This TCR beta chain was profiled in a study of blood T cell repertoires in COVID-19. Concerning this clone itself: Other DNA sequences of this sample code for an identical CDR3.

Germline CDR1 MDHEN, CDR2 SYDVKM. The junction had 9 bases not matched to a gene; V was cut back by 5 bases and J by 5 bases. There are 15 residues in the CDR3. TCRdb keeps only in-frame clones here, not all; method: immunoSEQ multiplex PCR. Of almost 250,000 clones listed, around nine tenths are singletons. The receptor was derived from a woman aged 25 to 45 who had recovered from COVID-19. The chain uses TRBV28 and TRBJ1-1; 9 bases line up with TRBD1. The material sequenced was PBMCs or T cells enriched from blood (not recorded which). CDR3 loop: CASSPRTGVRTEAFF. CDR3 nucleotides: TGTGCCAGCAGTCCCCGGACAGGGGTACGGACTGAAGCTTTCTTT.